These T cell receptor beta chains were read from a single sample in a study of blood T cell repertoires in COVID-19. The assay was immunoSEQ multiplex PCR, and TCRdb's table has in-frame clones only and misses some. The profile covers 20,000 to 25,000 clones, with 65% to 90% appearing a single time and around 46% taken by the ten largest. The sequencing sample was made of peripheral blood. The receptors originated from a man between 65 and 85 years old with acute or convalescent COVID-19. The CDR3 runs from the conserved cysteine through the conserved F or W. A D gene is named only where the DNA matches it firmly. For some rows the clone size is stated as once, few or many, or as a class when expanded; others skip it.

TRBV7-2,.,once,TRBJ1-2,CASSLARTANYGYTF,TGTGCCAGCAGCTTAGCTCGGACAGCAAACTATGGCTACACCTTC
TRBV9,.,.,TRBJ2-3,CASSVEGSTDTQYF,TGTGCCAGCAGCGTAGAGGGGAGCACAGATACGCAGTATTTT
TRBV25-1,.,.,TRBJ1-1,CASSELGHFEAFF,TGTGCCAGCAGTGAATTGGGACACTTTGAAGCTTTCTTT
TRBV5-5,.,.,TRBJ2-5,CASSLAGDSAETQYF,TGTGCCAGCAGCTTGGCCGGGGATAGCGCAGAGACCCAGTACTTC
TRBV5-1,.,.,TRBJ2-2,CASRQGAVGELFF,TGCGCCAGCAGACAGGGAGCGGTTGGGGAGCTGTTTTTT
TRBV28,.,once,TRBJ1-2,CASKNPPSGYTF,TGTGCCAGCAAGAATCCCCCGAGTGGCTACACCTTC
TRBV27,.,.,TRBJ2-1,CASRVRGRWDEQFF,TGTGCCAGCAGGGTCAGGGGACGTTGGGATGAGCAGTTCTTC
TRBV14,.,.,TRBJ1-2,CASSHEGYGYTF,TGTGCCAGCAGCCACGAGGGCTATGGCTACACCTTC
TRBV7-9,TRBD2,.,TRBJ2-3,CASSLVLAGDLDTQYF,TGTGCCAGCAGCTTAGTTCTAGCGGGAGATCTAGATACGCAGTATTTT
TRBV4-3,.,once,TRBJ1-1,CASSQVRGTEAFF,TGCGCCAGCAGCCAAGTAAGGGGCACTGAAGCTTTCTTT
TRBV5-1,.,.,TRBJ2-2,CASSLFGGEGGELFF,TGCGCCAGCAGCTTGTTTGGAGGGGAAGGCGGGGAGCTGTTTTTT
TRBV11-2,.,.,TRBJ2-7,CASSLGVEGREQYF,TGTGCCAGCAGCTTAGGGGTAGAAGGGAGGGAGCAGTACTTC
TRBV6-4,TRBD2,once,TRBJ2-3,CASSDSSGLAGISTDTQYF,TGTGCCAGCAGTGACTCTTCGGGGCTAGCGGGGATCAGCACAGATACGCAGTATTTT
TRBV27,TRBD2,.,TRBJ2-5,CASSLSGLAETQYF,TGTGCCAGCAGTTTATCGGGACTAGCAGAGACCCAGTACTTC
TRBV4-2,TRBD1,.,TRBJ1-4,CASSQDKRDRDEKLFF,TGTGCCAGCAGCCAAGATAAGCGGGACAGGGATGAAAAACTGTTTTTT
TRBV27,TRBD1,.,TRBJ1-3,CASRRQGNRSGNTIYF,TGTGCCAGCAGGCGACAGGGGAACCGCTCTGGAAACACCATATATTTT
TRBV21-1,.,.,TRBJ1-2,CASSKAMGSGVFYGYTF,TGTGCCAGCAGCAAAGCGATGGGCAGCGGGGTTTTCTATGGCTACACCTTC
TRBV19,.,.,TRBJ1-4,CASSIWPPTNEKLFF,TGTGCCAGTAGTATATGGCCCCCAACTAATGAAAAACTGTTTTTT
TRBV4-2,.,.,TRBJ1-4,CASTLTGENEKLFF,TGTGCCTCTACCTTGACAGGCGAAAATGAAAAACTGTTTTTT
TRBV19,.,.,TRBJ1-5,CASSSDPDSGTRPQHF,TGTGCCAGTAGTAGCGACCCGGACAGTGGTACGCGACCCCAGCATTTT
TRBV24-1,.,.,TRBJ2-6,CATSDSQAGANVLTF,TGTGCCACCAGTGATTCCCAGGCTGGGGCCAACGTCCTGACTTTC
TRBV18,TRBD2,.,TRBJ2-1,CASSPPGLVGEQFF,TGTGCCAGCTCACCACCGGGACTAGTGGGCGAGCAGTTCTTC
TRBV6-2/TRBV6-3,TRBD1,once,TRBJ2-1,CASNPLGTGANEQFF,TGTGCCAGCAACCCCCTCGGGACAGGGGCCAATGAGCAGTTCTTC
TRBV4-1,TRBD2,.,TRBJ2-2,CASSQDLVAVAGAGELFF,TGCGCCAGCAGCCAAGACCTCGTTGCGGTAGCGGGAGCCGGGGAGCTGTTTTTT
TRBV19,TRBD1,.,TRBJ2-7,CASSILGSGTGEVEQYF,TGTGCCAGTAGTATCCTCGGTTCGGGGACAGGGGAGGTCGAGCAGTACTTC
TRBV9,.,.,TRBJ1-6,CASSVVTENSPLHF,TGTGCCAGCAGCGTAGTGACAGAGAATTCACCCCTCCACTTT
TRBV10-2,TRBD2,.,TRBJ2-7,CATRPPGPGGEQYF,TGCGCCACCCGACCACCGGGCCCGGGGGGCGAGCAGTACTTC
TRBV6-2/TRBV6-3,.,.,TRBJ2-5,CASSSRVGSGETQYF,TGTGCCAGCAGTTCCCGCGTGGGGTCGGGGGAGACCCAGTACTTC
TRBV4-1,.,.,TRBJ1-2,CASSQDRAGFAGYTF,TGCGCCAGCAGCCAAGATCGGGCAGGGTTCGCTGGCTACACCTTC
TRBV7-2,TRBD1,.,TRBJ2-1,CASSSLLTPTGWQFF,TGTGCCAGCAGCTCGCTCCTAACCCCGACAGGGTGGCAGTTCTTC
TRBV30,.,.,TRBJ2-7,CAWSKGGGHTYEQYF,TGTGCCTGGAGCAAGGGTGGGGGACACACCTACGAGCAGTACTTC